This TCR beta chain was documented in a study of T and B cells in COVID-19 patients. Study background: Critical illness requiring mechanical ventilation or extracorporeal membrane oxygenation affected 12 of 20 active-infection patients.

Multiplex PCR with BIOMED2 TRB-A/B primer pools amplified TRB rearrangements. Each CDR3 protein is one row after TCRdb ran MiXCR on the multiplex PCR reads. The repertoire holds 17,000 or so distinct CDR3 sequences, with roughly 36% as singletons. This clonotype is medium-sized in the sample. Its antigen remains unidentified. Blood genomic DNA input for TRB amplification was about 220-500 ng. Study results and limitations: Early severe-case samples and blood from mildly ill patients during symptoms were in short supply.

Trimming pared 3 bases from V and 4 bases from J, leaving 9 bases between. The CDR3 is 14 residues long. CDR1 is LNHDA and CDR2 is SQIVND in the germline V gene (reference sequence). Material for sequencing was blood. The receptor's source is a human donor with active COVID-19. The chain is built from TRBV19 and TRBJ1-4; D is ambiguous. The chain's CDR3 is CASSIFRDNEKLFF. As DNA, the CDR3 is TGTGCCAGTAGTATTTTCAGAGATAATGAAAAACTGTTTTTT.